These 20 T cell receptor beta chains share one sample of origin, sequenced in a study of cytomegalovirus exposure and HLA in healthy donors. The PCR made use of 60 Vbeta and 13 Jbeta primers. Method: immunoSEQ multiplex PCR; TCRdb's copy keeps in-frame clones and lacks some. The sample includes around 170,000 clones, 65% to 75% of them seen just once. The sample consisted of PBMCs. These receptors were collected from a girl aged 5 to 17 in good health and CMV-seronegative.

The CDR3 loop is CASSAGQFNQPQHF. DNA of the CDR3: TGTGCCAGCAGCGCTGGCCAGTTCAATCAGCCCCAGCATTTT. The chain is built from TRBV5-6 and TRBJ1-5, with no clear D. The V and J ends lost 4 bases and 3 bases respectively, with 11 bases between them. The CDR3 sequence is 14 residues long. Germline CDR1 is SGHDT and CDR2 is YYEEEE.

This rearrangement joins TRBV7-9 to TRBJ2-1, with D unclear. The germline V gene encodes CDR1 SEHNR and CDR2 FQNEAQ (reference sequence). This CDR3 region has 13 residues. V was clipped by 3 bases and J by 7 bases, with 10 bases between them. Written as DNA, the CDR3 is TGTGCCAGCAGCTTGGCAGGAAGGAATGAGCAGTTCTTC. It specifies CASSLAGRNEQFF.

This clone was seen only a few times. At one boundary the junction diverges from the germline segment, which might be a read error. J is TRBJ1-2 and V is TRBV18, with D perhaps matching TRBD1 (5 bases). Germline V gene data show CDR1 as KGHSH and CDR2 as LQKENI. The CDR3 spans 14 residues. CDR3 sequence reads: CATSGSLEEYGYTF. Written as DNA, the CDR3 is TGTGCCACCTCAGGGTCGTTGGAGGAGTATGGCTACACCTTC.

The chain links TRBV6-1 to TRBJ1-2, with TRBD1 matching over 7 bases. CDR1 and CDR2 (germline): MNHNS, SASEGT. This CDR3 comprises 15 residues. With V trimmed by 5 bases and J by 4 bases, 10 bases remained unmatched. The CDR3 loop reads CASSHLGQPVYGYTF. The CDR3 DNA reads TGTGCCAGCAGTCATCTGGGACAGCCAGTCTATGGCTACACCTTC.

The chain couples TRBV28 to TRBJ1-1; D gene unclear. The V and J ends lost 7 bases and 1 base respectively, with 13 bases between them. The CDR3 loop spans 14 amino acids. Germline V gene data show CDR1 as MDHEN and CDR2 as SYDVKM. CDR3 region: CASTPSDRNTEAFF. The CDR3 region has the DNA TGTGCCAGCACCCCGTCCGATAGGAACACTGAAGCTTTCTTT.

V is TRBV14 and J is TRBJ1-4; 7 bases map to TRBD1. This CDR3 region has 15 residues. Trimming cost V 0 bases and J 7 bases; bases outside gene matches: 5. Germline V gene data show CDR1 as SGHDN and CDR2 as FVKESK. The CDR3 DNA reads TGTGCCAGCAGCCAAGATAGGGGGCATGGTGAAAAACTGTTTTTT. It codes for CASSQDRGHGEKLFF.

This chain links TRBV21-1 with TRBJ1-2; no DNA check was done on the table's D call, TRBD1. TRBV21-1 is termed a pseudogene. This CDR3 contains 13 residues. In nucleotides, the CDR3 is TGTGCCAGCAGGAAAAGGACAGAGGATGGCTACACCTTC. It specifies CASRKRTEDGYTF.

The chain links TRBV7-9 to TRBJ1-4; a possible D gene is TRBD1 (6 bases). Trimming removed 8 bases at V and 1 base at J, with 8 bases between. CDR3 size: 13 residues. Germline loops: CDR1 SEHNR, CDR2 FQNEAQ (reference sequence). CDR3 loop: CASLGGTNEKLFF. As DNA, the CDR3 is TGTGCCAGCTTAGGGGGAACTAATGAAAAACTGTTTTTT.

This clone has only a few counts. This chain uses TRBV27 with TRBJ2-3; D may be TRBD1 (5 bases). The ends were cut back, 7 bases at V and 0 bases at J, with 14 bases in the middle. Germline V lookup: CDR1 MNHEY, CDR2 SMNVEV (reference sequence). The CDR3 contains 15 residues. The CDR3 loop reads CASMGPIHSTDTQYF. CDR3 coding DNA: TGTGCCAGCATGGGGCCAATTCATAGCACAGATACGCAGTATTTT.

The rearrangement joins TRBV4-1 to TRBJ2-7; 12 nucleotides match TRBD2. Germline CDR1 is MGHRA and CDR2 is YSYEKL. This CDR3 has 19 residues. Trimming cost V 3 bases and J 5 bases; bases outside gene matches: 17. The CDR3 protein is CASSHASGLAGPPLHEQYF. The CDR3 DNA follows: TGCGCCAGCAGCCATGCCAGCGGACTAGCGGGGCCCCCGTTACACGAGCAGTACTTC.

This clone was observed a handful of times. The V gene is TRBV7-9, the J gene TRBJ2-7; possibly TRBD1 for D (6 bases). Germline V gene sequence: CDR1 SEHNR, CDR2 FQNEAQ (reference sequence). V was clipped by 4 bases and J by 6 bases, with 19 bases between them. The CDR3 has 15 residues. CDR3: CASSYNTGHLREQYF. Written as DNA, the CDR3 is TGTGCCAGCAGCTACAACACGGGACACCTCCGCGAGCAGTACTTC.

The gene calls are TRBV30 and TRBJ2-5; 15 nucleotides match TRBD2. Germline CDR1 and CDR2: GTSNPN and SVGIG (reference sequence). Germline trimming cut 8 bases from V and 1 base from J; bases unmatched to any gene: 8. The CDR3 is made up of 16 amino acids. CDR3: CATGLAGGIGQETQYF. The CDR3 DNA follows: TGTGCCACGGGACTAGCGGGGGGTATAGGCCAAGAGACCCAGTACTTC.

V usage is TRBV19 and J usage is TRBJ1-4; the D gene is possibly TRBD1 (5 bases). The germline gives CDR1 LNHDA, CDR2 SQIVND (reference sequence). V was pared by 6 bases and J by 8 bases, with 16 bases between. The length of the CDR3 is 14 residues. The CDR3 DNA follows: TGTGCCAGTAGCATCCCCAGGGTTGAGGAAAAACTGTTTTTT. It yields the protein CASSIPRVEEKLFF. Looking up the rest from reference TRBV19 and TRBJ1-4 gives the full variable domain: DGGITQSPKYLFRKEGQNVTLSCEQNLNHDAMYWYRQDPGQGLRLIYYSQIVNDFQKGDIAEGYSVSREKKESFPLTVTSAQKNPTAFYLCASSIPRVEEKLFFGSGTQLSVL.

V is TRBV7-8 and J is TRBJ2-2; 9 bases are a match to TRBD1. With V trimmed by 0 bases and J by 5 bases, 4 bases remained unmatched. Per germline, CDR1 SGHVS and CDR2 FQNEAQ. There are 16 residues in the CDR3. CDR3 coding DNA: TGTGCCAGCAGCTTAGCCGGGACAGGGAGTACCGGGGAGCTGTTTTTT. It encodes CASSLAGTGSTGELFF.

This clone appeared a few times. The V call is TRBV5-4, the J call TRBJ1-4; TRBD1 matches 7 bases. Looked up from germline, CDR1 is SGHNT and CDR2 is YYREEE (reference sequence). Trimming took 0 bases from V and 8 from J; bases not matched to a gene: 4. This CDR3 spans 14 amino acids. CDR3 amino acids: CASSLGQGDEKLFF. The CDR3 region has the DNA TGTGCCAGCAGCTTGGGGCAGGGGGACGAAAAACTGTTTTTT.

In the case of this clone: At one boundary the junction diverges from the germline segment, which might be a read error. DNA of the CDR3: TGTGCCAGTAACCCAAGGAGGAGTGGTATCACTGAGGCTTTCTTT. Translation: CASNPRRSGITEAFF. The V gene is TRBV19, the J gene TRBJ1-1; no reliable D call. Germline V gives CDR1 LNHDA, CDR2 SQIVND (reference sequence). The CDR3 runs 15 residues.

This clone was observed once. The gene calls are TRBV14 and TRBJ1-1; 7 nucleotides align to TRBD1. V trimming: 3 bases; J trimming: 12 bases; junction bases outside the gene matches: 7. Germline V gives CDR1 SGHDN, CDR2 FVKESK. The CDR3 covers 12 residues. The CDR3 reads CASSQGDRGTFF. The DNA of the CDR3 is TGTGCCAGCAGCCAGGGGGACAGAGGCACTTTCTTT. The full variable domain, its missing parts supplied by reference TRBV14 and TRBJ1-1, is EAGVTQFPSHSVIEKGQTVTLRCDPISGHDNLYWYRRVMGKEIKFLLHFVKESKQDESGMPNNRFLAERTGGTYSTLKVQPAELEDSGVYFCASSQGDRGTFFGQGTRLTVV.

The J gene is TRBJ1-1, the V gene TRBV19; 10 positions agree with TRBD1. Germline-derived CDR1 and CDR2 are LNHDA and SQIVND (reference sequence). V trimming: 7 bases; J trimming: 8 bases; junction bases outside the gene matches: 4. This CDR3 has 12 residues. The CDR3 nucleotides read TGTGCCAGTACCATGGACAGGGGGGAAGCTTTCTTT. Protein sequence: CASTMDRGEAFF.

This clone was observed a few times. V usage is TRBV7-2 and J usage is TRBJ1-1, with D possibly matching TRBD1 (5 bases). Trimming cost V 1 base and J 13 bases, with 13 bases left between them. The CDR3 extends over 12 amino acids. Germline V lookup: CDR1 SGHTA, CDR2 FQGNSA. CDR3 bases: TGTGCCAGCAGCTTAGTCGTAGGGGCTGGTTTCTTT. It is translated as CASSLVVGAGFF.

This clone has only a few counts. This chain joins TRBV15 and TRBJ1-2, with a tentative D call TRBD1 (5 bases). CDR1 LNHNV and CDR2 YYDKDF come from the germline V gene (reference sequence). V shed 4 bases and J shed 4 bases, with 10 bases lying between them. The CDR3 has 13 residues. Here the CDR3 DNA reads TGTGCCACCAGCAACAGAAGGGGCTATGGCTACACCTTC. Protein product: CATSNRRGYGYTF.